This T cell receptor (beta chain) was sequenced in a study of cytomegalovirus exposure and HLA in healthy donors. This clone has just a few counts. The antigen is undetermined. Trimming removed 7 bases at V and 3 bases at J, with 11 bases between. Germline V gene sequence: CDR1 SEHNR, CDR2 FQNEAQ (reference sequence). The CDR3 is made up of 13 amino acids. Whole-study results and caveats: V segments that were indistinguishable, TRBV6-2 and TRBV6-3 among them, were omitted from analysis. In a later analysis, compared with equally common non-associated chains, HLA-associated beta chains were more expanded. Cytomegalovirus status, reportedly, was diagnosed with high specificity and sensitivity by the classifier.

Researchers ran the PCR with 60 Vbeta and 13 Jbeta primers. Using immunoSEQ multiplex PCR, the repertoire was profiled, and TCRdb retains in-frame clones only, with some absent. The table shows over 100,000 clones, with 76% occurring only once. The chain carries TRBV7-9 and TRBJ2-3; weak D call: TRBD1 (5 bases). The clonotype comes from a woman in her fifties or sixties in good health and CMV-seropositive. What was sequenced was PBMCs. The DNA for the CDR3 is TGTGCCAGCACGGGCAGGGATACAGATACGCAGTATTTT. Its protein is CASTGRDTDTQYF.